The 26 T cell receptor beta chains listed next were all sequenced from one sample in a study of technical replicates of blood from a handful of donors. Using immunoSEQ multiplex PCR, the repertoire was profiled, and TCRdb retains in-frame clones only, with some absent. The data show around 79,000 clones, with about 91% seen just once and about 0.38% held by the top ten. The specimen was T cells isolated from PBMCs. The receptors shown here come from a human donor in good health. Some clones in this sample may be carry-over from other donors' samples.

The chain couples TRBV28 to TRBJ2-4; 10 bases fit TRBD2. Germline CDR1 and CDR2: MDHEN and SYDVKM. V shed 5 bases and J 1 base; nucleotides not matched to a gene: 17. The CDR3 spans 20 residues. Written as DNA, the CDR3 is TGTGCCAGCAGTCCATACCCGGGACTAGCGTCATCAGCCGCCAAAAACATTCAGTACTTC. Translating gives CASSPYPGLASSAAKNIQYF.

The chain uses TRBV7-9 and TRBJ2-7; D is uncertain. In germline, CDR1 is SEHNR, CDR2 FQNEAQ (reference sequence). The CDR3 is 12 amino acids. V was clipped by 5 bases and J by 4 bases, with 9 bases between them. In DNA form, the CDR3 reads TGTGCCAGCAGCCGCGGCAGATACGAGCAGTACTTC. Amino acid sequence: CASSRGRYEQYF.

The chain uses TRBV19 and TRBJ1-3; 7 positions agree with TRBD1. Germline CDR1 and CDR2: LNHDA and SQIVND (reference sequence). The CDR3 totals 15 residues. With 9 bases clipped from V and 4 bases from J, the junction kept 12 bases outside the gene matches. CDR3 residues: CASTLTGELGNTIYF. The CDR3 bases are TGTGCCAGCACACTTACAGGGGAACTAGGAAACACCATATATTTT.

The V call is TRBV6-5, the J call TRBJ2-3; TRBD2 is a possible D gene (7 bases). Trimming removed 2 bases from V and 4 bases from J, with 10 bases in between. The germline gives CDR1 MNHEY, CDR2 SVGAGI. This CDR3 has 14 amino acids. The CDR3, as DNA: TGTGCCAGCAGTTACGGGGGGGGCCCAGATACGCAGTATTTT. This gives the protein CASSYGGGPDTQYF.

V gene TRBV4-2 combines with J gene TRBJ1-1; D is unresolved. The CDR3 is 12 amino acids. V lost 1 base and J lost 5, with 5 bases in between. Germline loops: CDR1 LGHNA, CDR2 YNFKEQ. The CDR3 nucleotides are TGTGCCAGCAGCCAAGCCTCGACTGAAGCTTTCTTT. This sequence encodes CASSQASTEAFF.

The chain recombines TRBV27 with TRBJ1-1; D is ambiguous. The germline V gene encodes CDR1 MNHEY and CDR2 SMNVEV (reference sequence). This CDR3 is 13 amino acids long. The V end lost 3 bases, the J end lost 5 bases, and 10 bases lay between the germline ends. The CDR3 spells CASSFQGATEAFF. The CDR3 DNA sequence: TGTGCCAGCAGTTTTCAAGGAGCTACTGAAGCTTTCTTT.

The V and J genes are TRBV7-8 and TRBJ2-2; D is undetermined. Germline lookup yields CDR1 SGHVS and CDR2 FQNEAQ. The CDR3 is made up of 14 amino acids. V lost 0 bases and J lost 6, with 8 bases in between. CDR3 bases: TGTGCCAGCAGCTTAGCTTGGCCCCCCGGGGAGCTGTTTTTT. Protein product: CASSLAWPPGELFF.

The table lists this clone with a count of one. The chain links TRBV28 to TRBJ2-1, with TRBD2 matching over 8 bases. The CDR3 is 16 amino acids. Germline-derived CDR1 and CDR2 are MDHEN and SYDVKM. Trimming at V came to 4 bases and at J to 4 bases, leaving 9 bases not matched to a gene. The DNA of the CDR3 is TGTGCCAGCAGTTCTCAGCGGGAGTTTGGTTACAATGAGCAGTTCTTC. The encoded protein is CASSSQREFGYNEQFF.

A single count supports this clone. This sequence joins TRBV5-1 and TRBJ2-1, with D unresolved. V was trimmed by 5 bases and J by 6 bases, leaving 15 bases between them. The CDR3 is 14 amino acids. Looked up from germline, CDR1 is SGHRS and CDR2 is YFSETQ. In nucleotides, the CDR3 is TGCGCCAGCAGTTATTCGTCCTTGTCCAATGAGCAGTTCTTC. This sequence encodes CASSYSSLSNEQFF.

The V and J genes are TRBV7-9 and TRBJ1-2; D is undetermined. The CDR3 contains 14 residues. CDR1 SEHNR and CDR2 FQNEAQ come from the germline V gene (reference sequence). V shed 2 bases and J shed 4 bases, with 11 bases lying between them. This CDR3 reads CASSLSWRPYGYTF. For the CDR3, the DNA is TGTGCCAGCAGCTTATCCTGGAGGCCCTATGGCTACACCTTC.

The chain carries TRBV7-6 and TRBJ2-3; D not resolved. This CDR3 has 14 amino acids. Germline V lookup: CDR1 SGHVS, CDR2 FNYEAQ. The V gene lost 1 base and the J gene lost 2 bases, with 7 bases spanning the gap. CDR3: CASSLGVSTDTQYF. Here the CDR3 DNA reads TGTGCCAGCAGCTTAGGAGTCTCCACAGATACGCAGTATTTT.

V is TRBV7-9 and J is TRBJ2-7, with a weak D call TRBD1 (6 bases). The CDR3 length is 13 residues. With 2 bases removed from V and 6 bases from J, the gap between germline ends came to 11 bases. CDR1 is SEHNR, CDR2 FQNEAQ, per germline (reference sequence). In DNA, the CDR3 is TGTGCCAGCAGCTTACTACAGGGTGGCGAGCAGTACTTC. Translating gives CASSLLQGGEQYF.

The rearrangement uses TRBV18 and TRBJ1-2, with D possibly matching TRBD1 (5 bases). Deletions cut 4 bases from V and 4 bases from J, with 10 bases between. The length of the CDR3 is 13 residues. The germline gives CDR1 KGHSH, CDR2 LQKENI. Written as DNA, the CDR3 is TGTGCCAGCTCACAGGGGAGGGTCTATGGCTACACCTTC. It is translated as CASSQGRVYGYTF. Looking up the rest from reference TRBV18 and TRBJ1-2 gives the full variable domain: NAGVMQNPRHLVRRRGQEARLRCSPMKGHSHVYWYRQLPEEGLKFMVYLQKENIIDESGMPKERFSAEFPKEGPSILRIQQVVRGDSAAYFCASSQGRVYGYTFGSGTRLTVV.

This chain joins TRBV7-8 and TRBJ1-2; no clear D gene. Germline V gene data show CDR1 as SGHVS and CDR2 as FQNEAQ. The CDR3 is made up of 14 amino acids. V was cut by 1 base and J by 4 bases, with 10 bases left in between. The CDR3 DNA follows: TGTGCCAGCAGCTTAGAGTCCAGATTCTATGGCTACACCTTC. It translates to CASSLESRFYGYTF.

This clone was seen a few times. The rearrangement uses TRBV15 and TRBJ2-7, with D unclear. This CDR3 region has 15 residues. The V end was cut by 3 bases, the J end by 3 bases, with 15 bases between. CDR1 is LNHNV, CDR2 YYDKDF, per germline (reference sequence). CDR3 loop: CATSSNRGVGYEQYF. DNA for the CDR3: TGTGCCACCAGCAGTAATAGAGGAGTCGGCTACGAGCAGTACTTC.

The chain joins TRBV28 to TRBJ1-4; the D gene is possibly TRBD1 (6 bases). CDR3 length: 15 residues. Trimming took 3 bases from V and 7 from J, leaving 15 bases between them. CDR1 is MDHEN and CDR2 is SYDVKM in the germline V gene. The CDR3 is CASSFPGDVSEKLFF. The CDR3 nucleotides read TGTGCCAGCAGTTTTCCAGGGGATGTTAGTGAAAAACTGTTTTTT.

The V call is TRBV7-9, the J call TRBJ1-4; D is possibly TRBD1 (6 bases). Trimming stripped 4 bases from V and 7 bases from J, with 16 bases between. From germline, CDR1 is SEHNR and CDR2 FQNEAQ (reference sequence). The CDR3 runs 15 residues. CDR3 protein: CASSSQDRDFEKLFF. The CDR3 region has the DNA TGTGCCAGCAGCTCGCAGGACAGAGACTTTGAAAAACTGTTTTTT.

V usage is TRBV5-8 and J usage is TRBJ1-5; D perhaps matches TRBD1 (5 bases). V dropped 10 bases and J dropped 3 bases, with 26 bases sitting between them. Per germline, CDR1 SGHTS and CDR2 YDEGEE. The CDR3 runs to 17 residues. The CDR3: CARWGSSGNPDNQPQHF. The CDR3 coding sequence is TGTGCCCGATGGGGTTCCTCAGGGAATCCCGACAATCAGCCCCAGCATTTT.

This chain links TRBV5-1 with TRBJ2-3, with 11 bases aligning to TRBD2. CDR3 size: 15 residues. V gave up 2 bases and J gave up 2 bases; unmatched junction bases: 1. Germline CDR1 SGHRS, CDR2 YFSETQ. The CDR3 nucleotides read TGCGCCAGCAGCTTTAGCGGGAGGGCCACAGATACGCAGTATTTT. Its protein is CASSFSGRATDTQYF.

The rearrangement links TRBV19 to TRBJ2-7; D is perhaps TRBD2 (6 bases). Trimming pared 3 bases from V and 1 base from J, leaving 16 bases between. This CDR3 contains 16 residues. CDR1 is LNHDA, CDR2 SQIVND, per germline (reference sequence). This CDR3 is CASSIFAASGSYEQYF. DNA of the CDR3: TGTGCCAGTAGTATCTTCGCCGCAAGCGGGTCCTACGAGCAGTACTTC.

The chain couples TRBV5-1 to TRBJ2-7; the match to TRBD2 covers 7 bases. Unmatched junction bases numbered 5, after V lost 0 bases and J lost 2 bases. This CDR3 comprises 15 residues. Germline-derived CDR1 and CDR2 are SGHRS and YFSETQ. In DNA, the CDR3 is TGCGCCAGCAGCTTGGGACTAGCTGGTCCCTACGAGCAGTACTTC. Translated, it gives CASSLGLAGPYEQYF.

The sample holds one count of this clone. This chain joins TRBV28 and TRBJ2-4; 11 positions match TRBD1. The CDR3 is 22 residues long. Germline loops: CDR1 MDHEN, CDR2 SYDVKM. Trimming at V came to 4 bases and at J to 7 bases, leaving 27 bases not matched to a gene. CDR3 protein: CASSYPTYGLPGQGVGWNIQYF. Here the CDR3 DNA reads TGTGCCAGCAGTTATCCGACTTACGGCCTCCCGGGACAGGGGGTTGGTTGGAACATTCAGTACTTC.

The chain joins TRBV4-1 to TRBJ1-2; 9 nucleotides match TRBD1. Germline V CDR1 and CDR2: MGHRA, YSYEKL. This CDR3 is 15 amino acids long. CDR3 amino acids: CGSSQTGTGNYGYTF. CDR3 in DNA: TGCGGTAGCAGCCAAACCGGGACAGGGAACTATGGCTACACCTTC.

The rearrangement joins TRBV6-5 to TRBJ2-7, with D possibly matching TRBD2 (5 bases). V lost 8 bases, J lost 3 bases, and 20 bases lay in between. Germline V lookup: CDR1 MNHEY, CDR2 SVGAGI. The CDR3 covers 15 residues. The DNA for the CDR3 is TGTGCCAGCTCGAGAGAGGACTCCTACTACTACGAGCAGTACTTC. Protein: CASSREDSYYYEQYF.

The chain couples TRBV30 to TRBJ1-2; 8 positions agree with TRBD1. The CDR3 extends over 13 amino acids. CDR1 is GTSNPN and CDR2 is SVGIG in the germline V gene (reference sequence). Losses at the gene ends were 3 bases for V and 4 bases for J; bases not matched to a gene: 4. As DNA, the CDR3 is TGTGCCTGGAGCAGACAGGGGCCCTATGGCTACACCTTC. Its translation is CAWSRQGPYGYTF.

The chain couples TRBV19 to TRBJ2-2, with 7 nucleotides matching TRBD1. This CDR3 is built from 13 residues. Trimming took 1 base from V and 9 from J; bases not matched to a gene: 2. Germline loops: CDR1 LNHDA, CDR2 SQIVND (reference sequence). The CDR3: CASSIGGQRELFF. The CDR3 bases are TGTGCCAGTAGTATAGGGGGACAGCGGGAGCTGTTTTTT.